The sequence of this T cell receptor beta chain was determined in a study of Ad26.COV2.S vaccination and SARS-CoV-2 variants. Study at large: Enrollment placed the donor in the COV1001 Ad26.COV2.S trial arm. Study-wide points: Researchers reported similar non-spike TCR breadth in vaccine and placebo recipients.

Treatment meaning: roughly 19 received Ad26.COV2.S at low or high dose, single or two shots; a few received placebo; per-sample allocation not given. Day 63 after the first injection of vaccine or placebo was the sampling time. In Boston, an adult donor aged 18-55 years took part. Immunization relied on an Ad26 vector, which expressed Wuhan-strain SARS-CoV-2 spike. Worth noting for this clone: Its cognate antigen is unknown.

Profiling relied on immunoSEQ multiplex PCR, and the TCRdb table lists in-frame clones only, not all of them. This table holds 430,000 or so clones, 89% found once. Trimming took 0 bases from V and 4 from J, leaving 12 bases between them. The CDR3 contains 15 residues. Germline V CDR1 and CDR2: MGHRA, YSYEKL. This rearrangement joins TRBV4-1 to TRBJ2-5; D is perhaps TRBD1 (5 bases). The source was peripheral blood, collected in a trial of Ad26.COV2.S vaccine versus placebo. The TCR comes from a person between 18 and 65 years old who received the Ad26.COV2.S COVID-19 vaccine or a placebo. The chain's CDR3 is CASSQELRVTETQYF. CDR3 DNA: TGCGCCAGCAGCCAAGAACTCAGGGTCACAGAGACCCAGTACTTC.